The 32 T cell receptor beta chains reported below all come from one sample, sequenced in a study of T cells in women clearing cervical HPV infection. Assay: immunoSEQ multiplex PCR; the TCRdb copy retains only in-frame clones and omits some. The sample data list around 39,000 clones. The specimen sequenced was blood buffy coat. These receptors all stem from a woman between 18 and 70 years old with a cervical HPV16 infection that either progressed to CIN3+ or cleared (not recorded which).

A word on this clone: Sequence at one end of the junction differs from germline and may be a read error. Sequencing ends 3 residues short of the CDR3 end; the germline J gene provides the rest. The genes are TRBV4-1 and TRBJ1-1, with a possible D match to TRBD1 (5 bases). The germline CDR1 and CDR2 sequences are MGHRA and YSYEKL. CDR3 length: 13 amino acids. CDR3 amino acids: CASGQGRQYVAFF. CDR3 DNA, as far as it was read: TGCGCCAGCGGCCAAGGGAGACAGTACGTA.

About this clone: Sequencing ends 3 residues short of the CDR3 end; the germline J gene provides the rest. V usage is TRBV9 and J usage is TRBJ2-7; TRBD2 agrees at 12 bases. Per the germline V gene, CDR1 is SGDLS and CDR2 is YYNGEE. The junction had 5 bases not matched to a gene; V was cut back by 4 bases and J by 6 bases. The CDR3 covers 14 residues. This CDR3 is CASSSSGRASEQYF. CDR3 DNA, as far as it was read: TGTGCCAGCAGCTCTAGCGGGAGGGCCTCCGAG. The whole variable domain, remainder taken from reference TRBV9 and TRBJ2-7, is DSGVTQTPKHLITATGQRVTLRCSPRSGDLSVYWYQQSLDQGLQFLIQYYNGEERAKGNILERFSAQQFPDLHSELNLSSLELGDSALYFCASSSSGRASEQYFGPGTRLTVT.

CDR3 DNA, as far as it was read: TGTGCCAGCAGCTTAGACCCTAGTTCTAGCACAGATACC. Protein: CASSLDPSSSTDT. The full CDR3 sequence reads CASSLDPSSSTDTYTF. The chain joins TRBV7-6 to TRBJ1-2; D remains unclear. The read comes to an end 3 residues before the CDR3 does, leaving the germline J gene to fill in the end. The germline V gene has CDR1 SGHVS and CDR2 FNYEAQ. This CDR3 has 16 amino acids.

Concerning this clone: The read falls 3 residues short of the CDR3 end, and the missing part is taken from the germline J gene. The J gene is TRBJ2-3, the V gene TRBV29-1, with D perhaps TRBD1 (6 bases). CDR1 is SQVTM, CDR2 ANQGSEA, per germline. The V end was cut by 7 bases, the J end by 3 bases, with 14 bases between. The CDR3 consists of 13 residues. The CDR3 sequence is CSASQGLTDTQYF. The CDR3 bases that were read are TGCAGCGCGTCACAGGGTTTGACAGATACG.

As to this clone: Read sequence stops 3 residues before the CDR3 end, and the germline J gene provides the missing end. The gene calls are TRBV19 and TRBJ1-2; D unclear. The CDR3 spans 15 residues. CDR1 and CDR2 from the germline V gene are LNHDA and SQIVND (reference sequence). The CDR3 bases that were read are TGTGCCAGTAGTATCGGGCTAGCGGGCCTAGATACC. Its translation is CASSIGLAGLDT. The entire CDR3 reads CASSIGLAGLDTYTF.

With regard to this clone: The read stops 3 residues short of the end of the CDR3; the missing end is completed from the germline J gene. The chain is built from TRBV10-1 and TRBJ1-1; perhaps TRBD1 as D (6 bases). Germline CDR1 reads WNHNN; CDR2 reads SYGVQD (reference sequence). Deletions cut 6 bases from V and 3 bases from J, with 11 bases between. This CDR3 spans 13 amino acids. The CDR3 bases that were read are TGCGCCAGCAGCCGACAGGTCGACACTGAA. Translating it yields CASSRQVDTE. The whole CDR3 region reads CASSRQVDTEAFF.

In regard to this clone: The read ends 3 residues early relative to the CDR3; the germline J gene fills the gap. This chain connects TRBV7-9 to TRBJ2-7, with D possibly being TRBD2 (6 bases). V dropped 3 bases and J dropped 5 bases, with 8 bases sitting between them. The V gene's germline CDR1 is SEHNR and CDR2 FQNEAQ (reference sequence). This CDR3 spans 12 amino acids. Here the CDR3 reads CASSFTSNEQYF. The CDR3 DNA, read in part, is TGTGCCAGCAGCTTTACTAGCAACGAG.

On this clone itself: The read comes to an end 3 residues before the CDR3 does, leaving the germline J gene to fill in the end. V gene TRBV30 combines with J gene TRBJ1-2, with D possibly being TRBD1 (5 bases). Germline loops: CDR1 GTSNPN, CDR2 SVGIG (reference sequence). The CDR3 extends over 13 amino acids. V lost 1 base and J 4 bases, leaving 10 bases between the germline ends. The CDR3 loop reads CAWSGQGGYGYTF. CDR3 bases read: TGTGCCTGGAGTGGGCAGGGCGGCTATGGC. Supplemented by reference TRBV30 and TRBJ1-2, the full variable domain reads SQTIHQWPATLVQPVGSPLSLECTVEGTSNPNLYWYRQAAGRGLQLLFYSVGIGQISSEVPQNLSASRPQDRQFILSSKKLLLSDSGFYLCAWSGQGGYGYTFGSGTRLTVV.

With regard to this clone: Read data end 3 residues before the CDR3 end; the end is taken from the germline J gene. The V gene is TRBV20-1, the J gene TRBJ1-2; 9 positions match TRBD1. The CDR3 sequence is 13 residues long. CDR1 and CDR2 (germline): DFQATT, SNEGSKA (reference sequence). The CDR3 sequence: CSAREQGAKGYTF. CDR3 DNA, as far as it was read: TGCAGTGCTAGGGAACAGGGGGCTAAGGGC.

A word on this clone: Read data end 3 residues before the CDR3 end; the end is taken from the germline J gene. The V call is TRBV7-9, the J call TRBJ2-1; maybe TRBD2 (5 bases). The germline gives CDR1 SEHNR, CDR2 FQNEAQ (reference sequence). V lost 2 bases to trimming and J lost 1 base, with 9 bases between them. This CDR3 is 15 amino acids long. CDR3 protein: CASSLRSGSYNEQFF. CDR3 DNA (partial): TGTGCCAGCAGCTTAAGGAGCGGATCCTACAATGAG.

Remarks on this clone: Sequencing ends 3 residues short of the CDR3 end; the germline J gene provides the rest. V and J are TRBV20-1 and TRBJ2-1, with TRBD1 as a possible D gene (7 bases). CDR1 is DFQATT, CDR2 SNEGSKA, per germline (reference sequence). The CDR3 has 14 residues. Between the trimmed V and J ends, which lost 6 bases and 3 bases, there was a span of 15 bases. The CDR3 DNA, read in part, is TGCAGTGCCATGGAGGGGACAGTCTACAATGAG. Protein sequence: CSAMEGTVYNE. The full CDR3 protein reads CSAMEGTVYNEQFF.

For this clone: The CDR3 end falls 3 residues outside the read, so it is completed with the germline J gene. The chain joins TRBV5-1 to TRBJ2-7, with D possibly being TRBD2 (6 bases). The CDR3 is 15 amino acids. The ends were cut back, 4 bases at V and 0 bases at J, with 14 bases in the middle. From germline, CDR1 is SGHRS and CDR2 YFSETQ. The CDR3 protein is CASSAGGTSSYEQYF. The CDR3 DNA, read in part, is TGCGCCAGCAGCGCCGGGGGAACGAGCTCCTACGAG.

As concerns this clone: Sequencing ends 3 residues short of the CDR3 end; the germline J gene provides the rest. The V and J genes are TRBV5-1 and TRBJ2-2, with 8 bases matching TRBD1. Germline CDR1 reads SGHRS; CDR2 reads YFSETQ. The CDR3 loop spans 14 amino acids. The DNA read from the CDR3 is TGCGCCAGCAGCGGGACAGGTCTTTGGGAAAAG. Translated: CASSGTGLWEK. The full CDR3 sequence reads CASSGTGLWEKLFF.

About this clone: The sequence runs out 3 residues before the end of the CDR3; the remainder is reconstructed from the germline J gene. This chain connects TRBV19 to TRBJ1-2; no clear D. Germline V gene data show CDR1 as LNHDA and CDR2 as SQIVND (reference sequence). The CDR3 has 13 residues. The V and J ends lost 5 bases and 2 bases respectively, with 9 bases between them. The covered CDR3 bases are TGTGCCAGTAGTGAGTCGGGGAACTATGGC. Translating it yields CASSESGNYG. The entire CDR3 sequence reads CASSESGNYGYTF. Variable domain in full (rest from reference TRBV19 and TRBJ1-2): DGGITQSPKYLFRKEGQNVTLSCEQNLNHDAMYWYRQDPGQGLRLIYYSQIVNDFQKGDIAEGYSVSREKKESFPLTVTSAQKNPTAFYLCASSESGNYGYTFGSGTRLTVV.

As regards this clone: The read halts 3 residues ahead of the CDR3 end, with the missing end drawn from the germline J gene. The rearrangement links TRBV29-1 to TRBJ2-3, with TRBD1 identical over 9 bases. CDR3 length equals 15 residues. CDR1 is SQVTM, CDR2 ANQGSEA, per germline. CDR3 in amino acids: CSVVTGQGVQETQYF. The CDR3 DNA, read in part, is TGCAGCGTTGTTACGGGACAGGGAGTTCAAGAGACG.

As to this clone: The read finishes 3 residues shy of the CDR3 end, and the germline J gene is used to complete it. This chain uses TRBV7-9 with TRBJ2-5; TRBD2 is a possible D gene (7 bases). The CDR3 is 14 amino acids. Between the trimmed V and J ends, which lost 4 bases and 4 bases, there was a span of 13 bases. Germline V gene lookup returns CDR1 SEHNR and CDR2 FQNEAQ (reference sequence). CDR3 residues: CASSSLGGRETQYF. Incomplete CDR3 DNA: TGTGCCAGCAGCTCATTGGGGGGGCGAGAGACC.

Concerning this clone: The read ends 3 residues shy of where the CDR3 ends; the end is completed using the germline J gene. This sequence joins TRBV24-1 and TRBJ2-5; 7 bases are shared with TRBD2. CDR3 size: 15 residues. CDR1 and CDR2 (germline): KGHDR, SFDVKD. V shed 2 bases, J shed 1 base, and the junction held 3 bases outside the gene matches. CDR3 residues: CATSDSTSAQETQYF. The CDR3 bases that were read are TGTGCCACCAGTGATTCCACTAGCGCCCAAGAGACC.

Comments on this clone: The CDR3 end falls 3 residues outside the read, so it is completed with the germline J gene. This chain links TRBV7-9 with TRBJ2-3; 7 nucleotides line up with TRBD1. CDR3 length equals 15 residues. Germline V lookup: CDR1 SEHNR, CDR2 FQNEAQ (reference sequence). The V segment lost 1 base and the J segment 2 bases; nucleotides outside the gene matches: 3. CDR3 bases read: TGTGCCAGCAGCTTAGGACAGGGCTTCACAGATACG. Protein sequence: CASSLGQGFTDT. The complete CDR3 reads CASSLGQGFTDTQYF.

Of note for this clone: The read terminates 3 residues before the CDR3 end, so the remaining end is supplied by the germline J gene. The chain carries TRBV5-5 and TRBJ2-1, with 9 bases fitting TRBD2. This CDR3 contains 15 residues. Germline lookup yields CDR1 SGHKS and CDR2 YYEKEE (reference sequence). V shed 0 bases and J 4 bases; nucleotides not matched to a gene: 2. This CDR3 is CASSLGLAVYNEQFF. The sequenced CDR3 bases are TGTGCCAGCAGCTTGGGACTAGCGGTTTACAATGAG.

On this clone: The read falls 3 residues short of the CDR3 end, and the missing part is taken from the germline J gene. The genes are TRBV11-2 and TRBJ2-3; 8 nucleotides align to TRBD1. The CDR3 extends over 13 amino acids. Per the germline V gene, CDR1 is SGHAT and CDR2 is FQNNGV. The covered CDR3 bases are TGTGCCAGCAGCTCAGGGGGCGCGGAGACG. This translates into CASSSGGAET. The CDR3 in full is CASSSGGAETQYF.

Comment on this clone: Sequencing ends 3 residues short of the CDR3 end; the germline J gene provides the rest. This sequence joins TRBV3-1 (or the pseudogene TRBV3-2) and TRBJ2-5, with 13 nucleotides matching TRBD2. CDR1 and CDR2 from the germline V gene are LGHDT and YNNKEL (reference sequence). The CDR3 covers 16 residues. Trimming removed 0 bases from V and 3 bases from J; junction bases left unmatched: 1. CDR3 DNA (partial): TGTGCCAGCAGCCAAGAGGGGACTAGCGGGGAAGAGACC. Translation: CASSQEGTSGEET. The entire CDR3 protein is CASSQEGTSGEETQYF.

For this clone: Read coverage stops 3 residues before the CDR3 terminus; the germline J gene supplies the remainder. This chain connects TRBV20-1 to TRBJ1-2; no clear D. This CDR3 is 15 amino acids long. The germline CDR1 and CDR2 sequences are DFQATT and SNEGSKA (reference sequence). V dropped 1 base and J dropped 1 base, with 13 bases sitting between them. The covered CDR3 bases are TGCAGTGCTAGAGTGGCGGCAGCGAGTAACTATGGC. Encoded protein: CSARVAAASNYG. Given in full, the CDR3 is CSARVAAASNYGYTF.

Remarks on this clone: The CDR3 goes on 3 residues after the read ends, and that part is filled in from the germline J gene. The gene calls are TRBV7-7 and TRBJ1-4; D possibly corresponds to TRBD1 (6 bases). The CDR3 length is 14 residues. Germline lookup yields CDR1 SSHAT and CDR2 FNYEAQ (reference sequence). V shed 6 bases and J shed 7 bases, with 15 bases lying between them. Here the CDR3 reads CASRPRAGAEKLFF. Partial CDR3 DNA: TGTGCCAGCAGACCCCGGGCAGGGGCTGAAAAA.

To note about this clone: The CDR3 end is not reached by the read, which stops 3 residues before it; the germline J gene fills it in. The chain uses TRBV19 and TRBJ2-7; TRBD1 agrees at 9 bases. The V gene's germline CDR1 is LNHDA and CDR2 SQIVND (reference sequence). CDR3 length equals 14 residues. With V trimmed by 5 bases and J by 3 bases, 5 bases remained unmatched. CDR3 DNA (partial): TGTGCCAGTAGTTCTGGACAGGGGAACTACGAG. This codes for CASSSGQGNYE. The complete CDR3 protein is CASSSGQGNYEQYF.

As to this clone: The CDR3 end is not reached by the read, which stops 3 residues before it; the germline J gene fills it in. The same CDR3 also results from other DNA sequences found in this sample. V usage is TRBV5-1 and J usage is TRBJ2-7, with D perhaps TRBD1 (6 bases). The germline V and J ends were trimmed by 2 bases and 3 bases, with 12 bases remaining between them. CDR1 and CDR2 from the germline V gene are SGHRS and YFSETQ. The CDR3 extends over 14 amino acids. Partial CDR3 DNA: TGCGCCAGCAGCTTACTCGCAGGGGACTACGAG. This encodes CASSLLAGDYE. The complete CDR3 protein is CASSLLAGDYEQYF. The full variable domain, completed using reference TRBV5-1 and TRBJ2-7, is KAGVTQTPRYLIKTRGQQVTLSCSPISGHRSVSWYQQTPGQGLQFLFEYFSETQRNKGNFPGRFSGRQFSNSRSEMNVSTLELGDSALYLCASSLLAGDYEQYFGPGTRLTVT.

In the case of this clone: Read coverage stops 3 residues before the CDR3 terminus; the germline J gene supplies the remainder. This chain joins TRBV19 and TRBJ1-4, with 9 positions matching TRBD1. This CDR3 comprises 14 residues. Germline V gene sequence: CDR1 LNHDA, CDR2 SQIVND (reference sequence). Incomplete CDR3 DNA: TGTGCCAGTACCCCGGGACAGGGTAGTTCACCA. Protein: CASTPGQGSSP. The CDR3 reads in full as CASTPGQGSSPLFF.

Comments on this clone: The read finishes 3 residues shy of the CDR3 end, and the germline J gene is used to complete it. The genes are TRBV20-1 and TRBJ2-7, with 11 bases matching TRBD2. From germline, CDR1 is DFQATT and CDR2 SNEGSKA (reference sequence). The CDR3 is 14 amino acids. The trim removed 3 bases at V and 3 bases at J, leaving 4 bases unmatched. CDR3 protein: CSARPTSGDYEQYF. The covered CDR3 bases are TGCAGTGCTAGGCCGACTAGCGGGGACTACGAG.

Here the CDR3 reads CASSRSGSPGEGYTF. Partial CDR3 DNA: TGTGCCAGCAGCCGGAGTGGGTCGCCCGGGGAGGGC. The chain combines TRBV7-3 with TRBJ1-2; D is uncertain. The sequenced fragment ends 3 residues before the CDR3 boundary, so the rest is inferred from the germline J gene. Germline V gene sequence: CDR1 SGHTA, CDR2 FQGTGA. The CDR3 is made up of 15 amino acids.

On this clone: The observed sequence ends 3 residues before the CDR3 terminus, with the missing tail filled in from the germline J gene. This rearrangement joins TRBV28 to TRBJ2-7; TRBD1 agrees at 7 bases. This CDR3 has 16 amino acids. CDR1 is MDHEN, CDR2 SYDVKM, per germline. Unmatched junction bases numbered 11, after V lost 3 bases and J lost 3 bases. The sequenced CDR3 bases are TGTGCCAGCAGTTTCCCCCTGGGACAGTCAGACTACGAG. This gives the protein CASSFPLGQSDYE. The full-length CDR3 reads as CASSFPLGQSDYEQYF.

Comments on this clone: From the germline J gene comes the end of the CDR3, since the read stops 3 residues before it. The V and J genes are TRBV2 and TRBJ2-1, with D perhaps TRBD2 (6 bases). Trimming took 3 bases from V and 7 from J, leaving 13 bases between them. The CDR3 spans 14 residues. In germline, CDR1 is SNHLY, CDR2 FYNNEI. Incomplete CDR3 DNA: TGTGCCAGCAGTGATTTGGGACTTCGGAATGAG. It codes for CASSDLGLRNE. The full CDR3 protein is CASSDLGLRNEQFF.

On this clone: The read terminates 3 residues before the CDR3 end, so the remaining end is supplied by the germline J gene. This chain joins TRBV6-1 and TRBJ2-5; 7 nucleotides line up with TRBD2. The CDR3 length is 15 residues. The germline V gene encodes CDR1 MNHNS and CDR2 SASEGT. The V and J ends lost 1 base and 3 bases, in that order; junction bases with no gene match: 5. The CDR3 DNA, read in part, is TGTGCCAGCAGTGAAGATTGGCTAGCGGAAGAGACC. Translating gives CASSEDWLAEET. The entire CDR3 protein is CASSEDWLAEETQYF.

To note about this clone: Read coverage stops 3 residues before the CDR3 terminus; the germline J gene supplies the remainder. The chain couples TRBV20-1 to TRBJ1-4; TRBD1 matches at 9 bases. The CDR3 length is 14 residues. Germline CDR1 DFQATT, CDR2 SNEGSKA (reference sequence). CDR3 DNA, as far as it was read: TGCAGTGCTAGAGGGGGGACAGGGAATTCACCA. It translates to CSARGGTGNSP. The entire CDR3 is CSARGGTGNSPLFF.